This TCR beta chain was observed in a study of blood T cell repertoires in COVID-19. Study information: COVID-19 samples from acute and convalescent phases originated in the United States, Italy and Spain. PBMCs, B-cell-depleted T cells, or T cells provided the cDNA or gDNA that made up the material.

V was pared by 7 bases and J by 5 bases, with 14 bases between. The CDR3 consists of 14 residues. The V gene's germline CDR1 is MNHEY and CDR2 SVGAGI. As originally analysed: From reference gene primer amplification, estimates of nucleated cell counts were derived. Only in-frame clones appear in the TCRdb table, and some are missing; sequencing was by immunoSEQ multiplex PCR. V and J calls and clone size come straight from that table; D and trimming were deduced from the DNA. This repertoire shows about 150,000 clones, about 83% found once; its top ten account for roughly 18%. This clonotype originated in a woman between 65 and 79 years old who had recovered from COVID-19. Material for sequencing was peripheral blood. V is TRBV6-5 and J is TRBJ1-4; weak D call: TRBD1 (5 bases). In nucleotides, the CDR3 is TGTGCCAGCACCGACCGGGAGGGGAATGAAAAACTGTTTTTT. As protein: CASTDREGNEKLFF.